The rows below give T cell receptor beta chains drawn from one sample of a study of early T cells in non-severe SARS-CoV-2 infection. TCRdb re-called the 5' RACE reads with MiXCR, one entry per CDR3 protein. The top ten hold around 14% of the sample, which has about 33,000 distinct CDR3 sequences, over 4.5% seen once. The sequenced sample consisted of whole blood. The source is an adult who was a healthcare worker with PCR-confirmed SARS-CoV-2 infection or an uninfected control (not recorded which). Both conserved end residues are part of each CDR3. A D gene is named only where the DNA matches it firmly. The listing skips clone size in some rows; elsewhere it reads once, few, many or a size class.

v_gene	abundance	j_gene	d_gene	CDR3nt	CDR3aa
TRBV6-6	many	TRBJ1-6	-	TGTGCCAGCAGTTACACCCCGGGTTTGGCCCTCCACTTT	CASSYTPGLALHF
TRBV20-1	-	TRBJ2-6	-	TGCAGTGCTAGAGTAAGGAGTGCTGGGGCCAACGTCCTGACTTTC	CSARVRSAGANVLTF
TRBV11-2	once	TRBJ1-2	-	TGTGCCAGCAGCTTAGGTGGCTATGGCTACACCTTC	CASSLGGYGYTF
TRBV7-2	few	TRBJ2-7	-	TGTGCCAGCAGCTTAGGGTCGAGAGGTGTTGGCGAGCAGTACTTC	CASSLGSRGVGEQYF
TRBV20-1	many	TRBJ1-2	TRBD1	TGCAGTGCTAGAGCGGACAGGGTAATCTATGGCTACACCTTC	CSARADRVIYGYTF
TRBV7-3	many	TRBJ2-1	TRBD1	TGTGCCAGCAGCTTAGGGACAGGGGATTTTCGAGGGGAAAATGAGCAGTTCTTC	CASSLGTGDFRGENEQFF
TRBV5-1	many	TRBJ2-5	TRBD2	TGCGCCAGCAGCGGGCTAGCGGGGGTCCAAGAGACCCAGTACTTC	CASSGLAGVQETQYF
TRBV29-1	many	TRBJ2-1	TRBD1	TGCAGCTGTGACAGGGGGCGTCACAATGAGCAGTTCTTC	CSCDRGRHNEQFF
TRBV6-2/TRBV6-3	-	TRBJ2-5	-	TGTGCCAGCAGTTACTCGACCCGGACAGCATCACTCCAAGAGACCCAGTACTTC	CASSYSTRTASLQETQYF
TRBV2	-	TRBJ1-1	-	TGTGCCAGCAGGGGGGGAGGCGCTGAAGCTTTCTTT	CASRGGGAEAFF
TRBV12-3/TRBV12-4	many	TRBJ2-1	TRBD1	TGTGCCAGCAGTTTAGGGGACAGAAGGGGGAATGAGCAGTTCTTC	CASSLGDRRGNEQFF
TRBV7-6	many	TRBJ1-4	TRBD1	TGTGCCAGCAGCTTAGGGACAGGCGGTGAAAAACTGTTTTTT	CASSLGTGGEKLFF
TRBV11-3	many	TRBJ2-2	-	TGTGCCAGCAGCTTAGATCGTGGGTCCGGGGAGCTGTTTTTT	CASSLDRGSGELFF
TRBV6-1	many	TRBJ2-3	TRBD1	TGTGCCAGCAGTAATCAACAGGGGGTCCTCACAGATACGCAGTATTTT	CASSNQQGVLTDTQYF
TRBV19	few	TRBJ2-5	-	TGTGCCAGTGGAAGATCCGGACGGCCTCAGTACTTC	CASGRSGRPQYF
TRBV7-2	few	TRBJ2-1	TRBD2	TGTGCCAGCAGCCCCCTGGGGGGGGCCTACAATGAGCAGTTCTTC	CASSPLGGAYNEQFF
TRBV5-1	many	TRBJ2-2	-	TGCGCCAGCAGCTCTGGACGGACCGGGGAGCTGTTTTTT	CASSSGRTGELFF
TRBV28	-	TRBJ2-5	-	TGTGCCAGCAAGGGTTTGGGCATCTTGAAGACCCAGTACTTC	CASKGLGILKTQYF
TRBV9	-	TRBJ2-7	TRBD1	TGTGCCAGCAGCCCCCTGGGGACAGGCACCTACGAGCAGTACTTC	CASSPLGTGTYEQYF
TRBV7-3	many	TRBJ2-2	-	TGTGCCAGCAGCTTTGCGGGTCCACCTCTGAACACCGGGGAGCTGTTTTTT	CASSFAGPPLNTGELFF
TRBV20-1	-	TRBJ2-7	-	TGCAGTGCTAGAGAGGACGCAGGGCAGTACTTC	CSAREDAGQYF
TRBV29-1	-	TRBJ2-3	TRBD2	TGCAGCGTTGATAAGAGCGGGACTAGCGGAGCTACGCAGTATTTT	CSVDKSGTSGATQYF
TRBV6-1	many	TRBJ1-5	TRBD1	TGTGCCAGCACCGGACAGGTTGATCAGCCCCAGCATTTT	CASTGQVDQPQHF
TRBV9	-	TRBJ1-1	-	TGTGCCAGCAGCGTCGAATCCAGGCGACCTATAATGAACACTGAAGCTTTCTTT	CASSVESRRPIMNTEAFF
TRBV29-1	many	TRBJ2-1	TRBD2	TGCAGCACTCCGGGGAGGGTCCCGGACAATGAGCAGTTCTTC	CSTPGRVPDNEQFF
TRBV6-1	-	TRBJ1-2	TRBD1	TGTGCCAGCAGTGAAGGAACAGGGGGCTCTAATGGCTACACCTTC	CASSEGTGGSNGYTF